These T cell receptor beta chains were read from a single sample in a study of blood T cell repertoires in COVID-19. Method: immunoSEQ multiplex PCR; TCRdb's copy keeps in-frame clones and lacks some. The data show 70,000 to 100,000 clones, 89% seen once. The sequenced material came from peripheral blood. The receptors were gathered from a man aged 45 to 65 with COVID-19, enrolled during active disease. The CDR3 runs from the conserved cysteine through the conserved F or W. D genes are given only for firm matches. Clone size is given for some rows only: seen once, a few or many times, or a class if the clone is expanded.

CAISESRGFTDTQYF | TGTGCCATCAGTGAGTCACGGGGGTTCACAGATACGCAGTATTTT | NA | TRBJ2-3 | TRBV10-3 | NA
CAISLQGSGETQYF | TGTGCCATCAGTCTACAGGGGTCGGGGGAGACCCAGTACTTC | few | TRBJ2-5 | TRBV10-3 | TRBD1
CASSQGAGGFGETQYF | TGTGCCAGCAGCCAAGGAGCGGGGGGTTTCGGGGAGACCCAGTACTTC | NA | TRBJ2-5 | TRBV3-1/TRBV3-2 | TRBD2
CASGSAGGGTQYF | TGTGCCAGCGGTTCAGCGGGGGGAGGGACGCAGTATTTT | NA | TRBJ2-3 | TRBV9 | TRBD2
CAWCRGTANTEAFF | TGTGCCTGGTGTCGGGGGACAGCGAACACTGAAGCTTTCTTT | NA | TRBJ1-1 | TRBV30 | TRBD1
CASTKSVNTEAFF | TGTGCCAGCACTAAGAGCGTGAACACTGAAGCTTTCTTT | NA | TRBJ1-1 | TRBV2 | NA
CASSLVFGQGNTGELFF | TGTGCTAGCAGCTTAGTATTCGGGCAGGGGAACACCGGGGAGCTGTTTTTT | NA | TRBJ2-2 | TRBV7-7 | NA
CASRAVYEQYF | TGTGCCAGCAGAGCTGTTTACGAGCAGTACTTC | NA | TRBJ2-7 | TRBV6-5 | NA
CASSSNTETYSNQPQHF | TGTGCCAGCAGCTCCAATACAGAAACCTATAGCAATCAGCCCCAGCATTTT | NA | TRBJ1-5 | TRBV11-2 | NA
CAWARSTDTQYF | TGTGCCTGGGCCCGGTCCACAGATACGCAGTATTTT | NA | TRBJ2-3 | TRBV30 | NA
CASRIDRAGELFF | TGCGCCAGCAGGATTGACAGGGCCGGGGAGCTGTTTTTT | NA | TRBJ2-2 | TRBV5-1 | TRBD1
CASSQFPATNEKLFF | TGTGCCAGCAGCCAGTTTCCGGCAACTAATGAAAAACTGTTTTTT | NA | TRBJ1-4 | TRBV3-1/TRBV3-2 | NA
CASSLQPGGTEAFF | TGTGCCAGCAGTCTCCAGCCCGGGGGCACTGAAGCTTTCTTT | NA | TRBJ1-1 | TRBV6-5 | NA
CASSVTGTSDYNEQFF | TGTGCCAGCAGCGTAACCGGGACTAGCGATTACAATGAGCAGTTCTTC | NA | TRBJ2-1 | TRBV9 | TRBD2
CASSSRLAGVSYNEQFF | TGTGCCAGCAGCTCACGACTAGCGGGGGTATCCTACAATGAGCAGTTCTTC | NA | TRBJ2-1 | TRBV7-6 | TRBD2
CASSLGQGIATQYF | TGTGCCAGCAGCTTGGGACAGGGAATTGCTACGCAGTATTTT | NA | TRBJ2-3 | TRBV5-6 | TRBD1
CASSLSQLGLAGALSTGELFF | TGTGCCAGCAGTTTATCCCAACTAGGACTAGCGGGGGCCCTGAGCACCGGGGAGCTGTTTTTT | once | TRBJ2-2 | TRBV27 | TRBD2
CASSFPGQTGWGSNTEAFF | TGTGCCAGCAGTTTCCCCGGCCAAACAGGGTGGGGTTCAAACACTGAAGCTTTCTTT | NA | TRBJ1-1 | TRBV28 | NA
CASSPEGQPNEKLFF | TGTGCCAGCAGCCCAGAGGGACAGCCTAATGAAAAACTGTTTTTT | NA | TRBJ1-4 | TRBV7-6 | TRBD1
CASSHGDRIYEQYF | TGTGCCAGCAGCCACGGGGACAGGATCTACGAGCAGTACTTC | NA | TRBJ2-7 | TRBV5-4 | TRBD1
CASGRIDRAGELFF | TGTGCCAGTGGGAGGATTGACAGGGCCGGGGAGCTGTTTTTT | NA | TRBJ2-2 | TRBV25-1 | NA
CASETGGSTDTQYF | TGTGCCAGCGAGACGGGGGGGAGCACAGATACGCAGTATTTT | NA | TRBJ2-3 | TRBV9 | TRBD2
CASSLRGDEQFF | TGTGCCAGCAGTTTAAGGGGCGATGAGCAGTTCTTC | NA | TRBJ2-1 | TRBV28 | NA
CASRQTGATNTEAFF | TGTGCCAGTAGACAAACAGGCGCTACGAACACTGAAGCTTTCTTT | NA | TRBJ1-1 | TRBV19 | NA
CASSLGQTIWDFFTF | TGCGCCAGCAGCTTGGGACAGACGATTTGGGATTTCTTCACCTTC | few | TRBJ1-2 | TRBV5-1 | NA
CASSLDGGRGYTF | TGTGCCAGCAGCTTAGATGGGGGGAGAGGCTACACCTTC | NA | TRBJ1-2 | TRBV7-9 | NA
CASSHGLAGGNTYEQYF | TGCGCCAGCAGCCACGGGCTAGCGGGGGGGAACACGTACGAGCAGTACTTC | once | TRBJ2-7 | TRBV4-3 | TRBD2
CATSNSEGVQPQHF | TGTGCCACCAGTAACTCCGAAGGGGTTCAGCCCCAGCATTTT | NA | TRBJ1-5 | TRBV24-1 | NA
CASSESQGNIQYF | TGTGCCAGCAGTGAGTCACAGGGAAACATTCAGTACTTC | few | TRBJ2-4 | TRBV6-1 | NA
CASSPGGTGLTGELFF | TGTGCCAGCAGCCCCGGGGGGACAGGGCTCACCGGGGAGCTGTTTTTT | NA | TRBJ2-2 | TRBV6-2/TRBV6-3 | TRBD1
CASSQLYGSSYNEQFF | TGTGCCAGCAGCCAACTCTATGGGAGCTCCTACAATGAGCAGTTCTTC | NA | TRBJ2-1 | TRBV3-1/TRBV3-2 | NA
CASSPDIGYGYTF | TGTGCCAGCAGCCCGGACATAGGCTATGGCTACACCTTC | NA | TRBJ1-2 | TRBV9 | NA
CATSRVIRGVNEKLFF | TGTGCCACCAGCAGAGTAATCAGGGGGGTTAATGAAAAACTGTTTTTT | NA | TRBJ1-4 | TRBV15 | TRBD1
CASSKTGGHQPQHF | TGTGCCAGCAGCAAGACAGGGGGGCATCAGCCCCAGCATTTT | NA | TRBJ1-5 | TRBV7-9 | TRBD1
CASSFPEQAKETQYF | TGCGCCAGCAGCTTTCCAGAGCAGGCGAAAGAGACCCAGTACTTC | once | TRBJ2-5 | TRBV5-1 | NA
CSVETPSYTF | TGCAGCGTTGAGACACCAAGCTACACCTTC | NA | TRBJ1-2 | TRBV29-1 | NA
CASSRRGGSGNSPLHF | TGTGCCAGCAGCCGGCGTGGAGGGTCGGGTAATTCACCCCTCCACTTT | NA | TRBJ1-6 | TRBV3-1/TRBV3-2 | NA
CASSFRGNYGYTF | TGTGCCAGCAGCTTTCGGGGTAACTATGGCTACACCTTC | NA | TRBJ1-2 | TRBV7-9 | NA
CASSSGVDEKLFF | TGTGCCAGCAGTTCAGGGGTGGATGAAAAACTGTTTTTT | NA | TRBJ1-4 | TRBV6-6 | NA
CASILAGGTEAFF | TGTGCCAGCATCCTGGCGGGGGGCACTGAAGCTTTCTTT | NA | TRBJ1-1 | TRBV27 | NA
CASSEPQAPGNQPQHF | TGTGCCAGCAGTGAACCACAGGCTCCGGGCAATCAGCCCCAGCATTTT | once | TRBJ1-5 | TRBV6-1 | NA
CASSRDSHYGYTF | TGTGCCAGCAGTCGAGATAGTCACTATGGCTACACCTTC | NA | TRBJ1-2 | TRBV6-5 | NA
CASSLPGGGYEQYF | TGTGCCAGCAGCTTACCAGGGGGCGGGTACGAGCAGTACTTC | NA | TRBJ2-7 | TRBV11-2 | TRBD1
CASSPGRGANNEQFF | TGTGCCAGCAGCCCTGGCCGGGGGGCGAACAATGAGCAGTTCTTC | NA | TRBJ2-1 | TRBV4-2 | NA
CASSLVTGTQPQHF | TGTGCCAGCAGCTTAGTCACAGGGACTCAGCCCCAGCATTTT | NA | TRBJ1-5 | TRBV7-2 | NA
CSASTPGSYNEQFF | TGCAGTGCGAGTACCCCCGGGTCCTACAATGAGCAGTTCTTC | NA | TRBJ2-1 | TRBV20-1 | NA
CASSLGTGVYQPQHF | TGTGCCAGCAGCTTAGGGACAGGGGTCTATCAGCCCCAGCATTTT | NA | TRBJ1-5 | TRBV7-8 | TRBD1
CASSPGTGNNEQFF | TGTGCCAGCAGCCCCGGGACTGGCAACAATGAGCAGTTCTTC | NA | TRBJ2-1 | TRBV3-1/TRBV3-2 | NA
CAISDLSGRVSSYEQYF | TGTGCCATCAGTGACCTCTCGGGGAGGGTGAGCTCCTACGAGCAGTACTTC | NA | TRBJ2-7 | TRBV10-3 | TRBD2
CASSLWIPTGTGQNTEAFF | TGTGCCAGCAGCTTATGGATCCCCACCGGGACAGGGCAGAACACTGAAGCTTTCTTT | NA | TRBJ1-1 | TRBV7-2 | TRBD1
CASSFTSAQPQHF | TGTGCCAGCAGTTTTACAAGTGCTCAGCCCCAGCATTTT | NA | TRBJ1-5 | TRBV12-3/TRBV12-4 | NA
CASKKDRVADGYTF | TGTGCCAGTAAGAAGGACAGGGTCGCCGATGGCTACACCTTC | NA | TRBJ1-2 | TRBV2 | TRBD1
CASSLVGRDWDMAFF | TGTGCCAGCAGCTTAGTGGGCAGGGATTGGGATATGGCTTTCTTT | NA | TRBJ1-1 | TRBV7-2 | NA
CASTPRQGGNYGYTF | TGTGCCAGTACCCCCCGACAGGGGGGGAACTATGGCTACACCTTC | NA | TRBJ1-2 | TRBV19 | TRBD1
CASSLPGGRGYTF | TGTGCCAGCAGTTTGCCAGGGGGCCGTGGCTACACCTTC | NA | TRBJ1-2 | TRBV27 | TRBD1
CASSISSVYGEQFF | TGTGCCAGTAGTATCTCTTCTGTCTATGGTGAGCAGTTCTTC | few | TRBJ2-1 | TRBV19 | NA
CASSLDGEETQYF | TGTGCCAGCAGCTTGGACGGTGAAGAGACCCAGTACTTC | NA | TRBJ2-5 | TRBV5-8 | NA